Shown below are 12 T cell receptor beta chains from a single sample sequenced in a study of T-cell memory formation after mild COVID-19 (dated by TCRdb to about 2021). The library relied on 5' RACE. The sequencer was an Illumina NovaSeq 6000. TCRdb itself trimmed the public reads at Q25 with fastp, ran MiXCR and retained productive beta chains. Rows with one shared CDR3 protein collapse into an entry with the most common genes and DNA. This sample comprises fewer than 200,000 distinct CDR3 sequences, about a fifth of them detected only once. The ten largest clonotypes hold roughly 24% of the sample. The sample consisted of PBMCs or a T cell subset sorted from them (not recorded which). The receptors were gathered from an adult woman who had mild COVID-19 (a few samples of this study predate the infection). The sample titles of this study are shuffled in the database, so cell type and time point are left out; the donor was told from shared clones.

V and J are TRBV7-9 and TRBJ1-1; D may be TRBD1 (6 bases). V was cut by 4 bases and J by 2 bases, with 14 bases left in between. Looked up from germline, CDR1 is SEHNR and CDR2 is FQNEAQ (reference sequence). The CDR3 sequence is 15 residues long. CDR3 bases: TGTGCCAGCAGCTGGTCACAGGGAGAAAACACTGAAGCTTTCTTT. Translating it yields CASSWSQGENTEAFF.

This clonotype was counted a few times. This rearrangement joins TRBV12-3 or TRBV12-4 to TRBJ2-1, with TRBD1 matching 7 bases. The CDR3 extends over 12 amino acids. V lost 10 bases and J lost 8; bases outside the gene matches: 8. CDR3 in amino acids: CATRDSRDEQFF. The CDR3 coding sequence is TGTGCCACCCGGGACAGCAGAGATGAGCAGTTCTTC.

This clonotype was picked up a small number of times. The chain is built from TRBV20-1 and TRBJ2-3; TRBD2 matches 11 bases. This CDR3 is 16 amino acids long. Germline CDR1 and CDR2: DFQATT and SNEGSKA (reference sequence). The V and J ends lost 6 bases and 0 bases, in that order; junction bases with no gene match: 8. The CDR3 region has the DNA TGCAGTGCCGACCTACTAGCGGGGGATAGCACAGATACGCAGTATTTT. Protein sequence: CSADLLAGDSTDTQYF.

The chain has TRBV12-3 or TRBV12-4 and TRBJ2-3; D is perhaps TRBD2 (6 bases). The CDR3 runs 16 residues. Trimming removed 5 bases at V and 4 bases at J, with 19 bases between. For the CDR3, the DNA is TGTGCCAGCAGTCACCCCGGGACTCCTTCGGCAGATACGCAGTATTTT. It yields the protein CASSHPGTPSADTQYF.

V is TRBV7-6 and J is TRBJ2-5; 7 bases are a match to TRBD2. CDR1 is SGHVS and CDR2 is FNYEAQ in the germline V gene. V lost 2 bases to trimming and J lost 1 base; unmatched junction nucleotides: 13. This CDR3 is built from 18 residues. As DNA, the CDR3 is TGTGCCAGCAGCTTATTCCAGCGGGGCTCCCCCCTCCAAGAGACCCAGTACTTC. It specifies CASSLFQRGSPLQETQYF. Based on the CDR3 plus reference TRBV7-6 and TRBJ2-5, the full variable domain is GAGVSQSPRYKVTKRGQDVALRCDPISGHVSLYWYRQALGQGPEFLTYFNYEAQQDKSGLPNDRFSAERPEGSISTLTIQRTEQRDSAMYRCASSLFQRGSPLQETQYFGPGTRLLVL.

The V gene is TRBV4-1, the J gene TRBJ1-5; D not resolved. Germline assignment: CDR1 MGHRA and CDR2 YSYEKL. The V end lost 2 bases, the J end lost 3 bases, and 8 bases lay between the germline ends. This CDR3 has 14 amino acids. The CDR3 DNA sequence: TGCGCCAGCAGCCAATCCAGCTTCAATCAGCCCCAGCATTTT. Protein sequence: CASSQSSFNQPQHF.

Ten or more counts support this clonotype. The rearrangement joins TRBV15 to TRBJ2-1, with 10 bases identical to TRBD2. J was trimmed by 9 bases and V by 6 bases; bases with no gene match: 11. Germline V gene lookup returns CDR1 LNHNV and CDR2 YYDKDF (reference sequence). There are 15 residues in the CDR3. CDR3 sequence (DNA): TGTGCCACCAGAGGCCAGCGGGGGGGCCCTATTGAGCAGTTCTTC. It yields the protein CATRGQRGGPIEQFF. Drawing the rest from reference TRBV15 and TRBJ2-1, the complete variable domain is DAMVIQNPRYQVTQFGKPVTLSCSQTLNHNVMYWYQQKSSQAPKLLFHYYDKDFNNEADTPDNFQSRRPNTSFCFLDIRSPGLGDTAMYLCATRGQRGGPIEQFFGPGTRLTVL.

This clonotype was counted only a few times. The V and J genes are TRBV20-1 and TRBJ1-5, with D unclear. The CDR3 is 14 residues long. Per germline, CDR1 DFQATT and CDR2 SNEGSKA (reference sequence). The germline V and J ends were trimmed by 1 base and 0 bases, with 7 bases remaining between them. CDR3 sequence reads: CSARGGFSNQPQHF. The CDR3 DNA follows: TGCAGTGCTAGAGGAGGCTTTAGCAATCAGCCCCAGCATTTT.

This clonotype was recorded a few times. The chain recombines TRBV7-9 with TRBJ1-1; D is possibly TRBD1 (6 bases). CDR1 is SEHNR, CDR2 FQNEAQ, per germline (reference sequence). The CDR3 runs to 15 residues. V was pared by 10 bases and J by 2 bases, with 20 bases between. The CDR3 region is CATTGPSLANTEAFF. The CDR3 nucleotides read TGTGCCACCACAGGGCCCTCCCTAGCCAACACTGAAGCTTTCTTT.

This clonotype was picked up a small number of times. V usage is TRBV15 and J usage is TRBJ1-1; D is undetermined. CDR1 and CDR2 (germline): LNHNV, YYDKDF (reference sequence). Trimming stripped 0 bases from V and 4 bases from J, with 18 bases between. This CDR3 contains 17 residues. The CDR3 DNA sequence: TGTGCCACCAGCAGAGATTTCGGGGTTCGTTTGGGCACTGAAGCTTTCTTT. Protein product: CATSRDFGVRLGTEAFF.

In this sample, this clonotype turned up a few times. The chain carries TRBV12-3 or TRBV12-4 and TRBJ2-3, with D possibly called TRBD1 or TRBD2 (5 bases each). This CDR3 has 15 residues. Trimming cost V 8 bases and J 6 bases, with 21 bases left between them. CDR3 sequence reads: CASARRQGEVDTQYF. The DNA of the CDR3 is TGTGCCAGCGCTAGGAGGCAGGGAGAAGTGGATACGCAGTATTTT.

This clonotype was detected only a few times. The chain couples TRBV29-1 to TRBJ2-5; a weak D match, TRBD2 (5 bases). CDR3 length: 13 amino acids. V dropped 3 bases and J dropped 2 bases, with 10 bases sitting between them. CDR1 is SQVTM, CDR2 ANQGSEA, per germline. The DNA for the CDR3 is TGCAGCGTTGATACTAGTGCGCAAGAGACCCAGTACTTC. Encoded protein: CSVDTSAQETQYF.